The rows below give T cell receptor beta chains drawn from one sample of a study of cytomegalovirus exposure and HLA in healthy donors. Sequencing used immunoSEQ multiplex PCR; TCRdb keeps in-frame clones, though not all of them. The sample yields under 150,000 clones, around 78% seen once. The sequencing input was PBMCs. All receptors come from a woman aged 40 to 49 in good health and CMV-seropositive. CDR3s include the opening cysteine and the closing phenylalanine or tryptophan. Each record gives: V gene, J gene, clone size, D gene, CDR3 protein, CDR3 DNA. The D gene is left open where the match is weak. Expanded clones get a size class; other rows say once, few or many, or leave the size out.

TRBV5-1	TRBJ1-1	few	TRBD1	CASSLRQGDTEAFF	TGCGCCAGCAGCTTGAGACAGGGGGACACTGAAGCTTTCTTT
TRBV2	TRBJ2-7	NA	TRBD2	CASSESLAGAAEQYF	TGTGCCAGCAGTGAATCTTTAGCGGGAGCCGCCGAGCAGTACTTC
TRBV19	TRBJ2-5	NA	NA	CASSIGGLPETQYF	TGTGCCAGTAGTATTGGCGGACTACCAGAGACCCAGTACTTC
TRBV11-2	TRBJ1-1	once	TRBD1	CASSSDRGTEAFF	TGTGCCAGCAGCTCCGACAGGGGCACTGAAGCTTTCTTT
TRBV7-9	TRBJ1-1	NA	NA	CASSYTQGGAAFF	TGTGCCAGCAGTTATACACAGGGTGGCGCAGCTTTCTTT
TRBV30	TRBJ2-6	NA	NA	CAWMNNRESGANVLTF	TGTGCCTGGATGAACAACAGGGAATCTGGGGCCAACGTCCTGACTTTC
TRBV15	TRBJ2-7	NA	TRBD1	CATSMTGGYEQYF	TGTGCCACCAGCATGACAGGGGGCTACGAGCAGTACTTC
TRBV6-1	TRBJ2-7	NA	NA	CASSEREIYEQYF	TGTGCCAGCAGTGAACGTGAGATCTACGAGCAGTACTTC
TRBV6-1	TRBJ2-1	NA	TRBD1	CASSAGQGAISQFF	TGTGCCAGCAGTGCGGGACAGGGGGCGATTTCGCAGTTCTTC
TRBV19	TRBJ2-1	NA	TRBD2	CASSIDGGGSYEQFF	TGTGCCAGTAGTATAGATGGGGGAGGGTCGTATGAGCAGTTCTTC
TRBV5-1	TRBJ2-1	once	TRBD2	CASSLGAGGPYEQFF	TGCGCCAGCAGCTTGGGCGCGGGAGGGCCCTATGAGCAGTTCTTC
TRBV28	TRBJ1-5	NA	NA	CASTLLQGNQPQHF	TGTGCCAGCACCCTATTGCAGGGTAATCAGCCCCAGCATTTT
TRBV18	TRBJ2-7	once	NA	CASSPSSSRYEQYF	TGTGCCAGCTCACCTTCGTCTTCCAGATACGAGCAGTACTTC
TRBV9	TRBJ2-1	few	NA	CASSVGTYNEQFF	TGTGCCAGCAGCGTAGGGACTTACAATGAGCAGTTCTTC
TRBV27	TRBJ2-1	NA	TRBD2	CASRWTSGYNEQFF	TGTGCCAGCAGATGGACTAGCGGTTACAATGAGCAGTTCTTC
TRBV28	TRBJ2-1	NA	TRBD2	CASSARGREGIEQFF	TGTGCCAGCAGTGCCAGGGGTCGGGAGGGGATTGAGCAGTTCTTC
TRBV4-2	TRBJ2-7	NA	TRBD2	CASSQSSGRKNEQYF	TGTGCCAGCAGCCAGAGTAGCGGGAGAAAAAACGAGCAGTACTTC
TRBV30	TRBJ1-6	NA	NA	CASQRRDTNNSPLHF	TGTGCCTCACAACGCCGGGACACTAATAATTCACCCCTCCACTTT
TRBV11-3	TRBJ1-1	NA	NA	CASSLQEDTEAFF	TGTGCCAGCAGCTTACAGGAGGACACTGAAGCTTTCTTT
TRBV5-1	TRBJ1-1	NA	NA	CASSLDPVNTEAFF	TGCGCCAGCAGCTTGGATCCAGTGAACACTGAAGCTTTCTTT
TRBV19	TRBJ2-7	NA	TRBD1	CASSGTGPYEQYF	TGTGCCAGTAGTGGGACAGGGCCGTACGAGCAGTACTTC
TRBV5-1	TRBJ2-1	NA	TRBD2	CASSLGFPSGDYNEQFF	TGCGCCAGCAGCTTGGGGTTTCCTAGCGGGGATTACAATGAGCAGTTCTTC
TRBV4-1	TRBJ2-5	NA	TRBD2	CASSQPGTSETQYF	TGCGCCAGCAGCCAACCCGGGACTAGCGAGACCCAGTACTTC
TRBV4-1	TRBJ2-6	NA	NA	CASSLEGSGANVLTF	TGCGCCAGCAGTCTGGAGGGGTCTGGGGCCAACGTCCTGACTTTC
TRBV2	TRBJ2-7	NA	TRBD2	CASSEYVGLAGGVEYF	TGTGCCAGCAGTGAATATGTAGGACTAGCGGGAGGGGTGGAGTACTTC
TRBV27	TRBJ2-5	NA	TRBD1	CASSLSLDRVETQYF	TGTGCCAGCAGTTTATCCCTCGACAGGGTAGAGACCCAGTACTTC
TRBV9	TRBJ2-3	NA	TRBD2	CASSVAGGGTDTQYF	TGTGCCAGCAGCGTAGCGGGAGGGGGCACAGATACGCAGTATTTT
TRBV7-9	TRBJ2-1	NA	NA	CASPYGSGNEQFF	TGTGCCAGCCCTTACGGTTCGGGGAATGAGCAGTTCTTC
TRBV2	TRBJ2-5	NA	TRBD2	CASTFSTLAGGSTIETQYF	TGTGCCAGCACCTTTTCCACACTAGCGGGAGGATCCACAATAGAGACCCAGTACTTC
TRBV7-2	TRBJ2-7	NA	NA	CASSPGHPEVEQYF	TGTGCCAGCAGCCCGGGCCACCCGGAGGTCGAGCAGTACTTC
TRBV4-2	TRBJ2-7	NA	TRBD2	CASSQLSGMSYEQYF	TGTGCCAGCAGCCAACTTAGCGGGATGTCCTACGAGCAGTACTTC